This T cell receptor (beta chain) comes out of a study of blood T cell repertoires in COVID-19. On the study more broadly: Material from acute and convalescent COVID-19 was sourced from the United States, Italy and Spain.

The CDR3 length is 14 residues. The germline V gene encodes CDR1 SGHNT and CDR2 YYREEE (reference sequence). With V trimmed by 0 bases and J by 6 bases, 5 bases remained unmatched. The data were produced by immunoSEQ multiplex PCR, yet TCRdb's version contains in-frame clones alone and is incomplete. The sample shows 55,000 to 75,000 clones, 90% to 95% of them seen only once. Input material: peripheral blood. J is TRBJ2-7 and V is TRBV5-4, with 8 nucleotides matching TRBD2. The origin of this receptor is a human donor in a cohort sampled during active COVID-19. The CDR3 reads CASSLDGGVTEQYF. DNA of the CDR3: TGTGCCAGCAGCTTGGACGGGGGGGTAACCGAGCAGTACTTC.